The 27 T cell receptor beta chains given below trace back to one sample, sequenced in a study of blood T cell repertoires in COVID-19. Produced via immunoSEQ multiplex PCR; TCRdb's table is partial and in-frame only. Of about 58,000 clones listed, about nine tenths were seen once; the top ten hold over 11%. Input material: peripheral blood. The receptors here all came from a woman aged 55-70 years with active COVID-19.

This clone was counted only a few times. The chain recombines TRBV5-4 with TRBJ1-6; D gene unclear. Germline-derived CDR1 and CDR2 are SGHNT and YYREEE (reference sequence). This CDR3 is 15 amino acids long. The germline V and J ends were trimmed by 3 bases and 8 bases, with 15 bases remaining between them. CDR3: CASSSTGIGDSPLHF. The CDR3 bases are TGTGCCAGCAGCTCCACCGGGATAGGAGATTCACCCCTCCACTTT.

This chain uses TRBV5-6 with TRBJ1-2; unclear D gene. The ends were cut back, 4 bases at V and 4 bases at J, with 8 bases in the middle. Germline values: CDR1 SGHDT, CDR2 YYEEEE. CDR3 length equals 12 residues. The CDR3 bases are TGTGCCAGCAGCCCCGGACTCTATGGCTACACCTTC. Amino acids: CASSPGLYGYTF.

This clone occurred a few times. The genes are TRBV2 and TRBJ1-2; the match to TRBD1 covers 8 bases. The CDR3 has 14 residues. CDR1 is SNHLY, CDR2 FYNNEI, per germline. After removal of 7 bases from V and 5 bases from J, the junction contained 9 bases not matched to a gene. The CDR3 nucleotides are TGTGCCAGCACCCGCGGGCAGGGGGCATATGGCTACACCTTC. Protein: CASTRGQGAYGYTF.

The V gene is TRBV6-5, the J gene TRBJ1-5; TRBD1 might be the D (6 bases). Germline-derived CDR1 and CDR2 are MNHEY and SVGAGI. The V end lost 2 bases, the J end lost 5 bases, and 10 bases lay between the germline ends. The CDR3 has 14 amino acids. The CDR3 DNA follows: TGTGCCAGCAGTTACGGGCGGACAGATCAGCCCCAGCATTTT. Translation: CASSYGRTDQPQHF.

The V call is TRBV5-4, the J call TRBJ2-5; D gene uncertain. The CDR3 length is 14 residues. Between the trimmed V and J ends, which lost 2 bases and 2 bases, there was a span of 10 bases. The germline V gene encodes CDR1 SGHNT and CDR2 YYREEE (reference sequence). The DNA for the CDR3 is TGTGCCAGCAGCTTAGATCACTATCAAGAGACCCAGTACTTC. Its translation is CASSLDHYQETQYF.

This rearrangement joins TRBV27 to TRBJ2-5, with 8 bases aligning to TRBD1. Trimming cost V 7 bases and J 3 bases; bases outside gene matches: 10. Germline loops: CDR1 MNHEY, CDR2 SMNVEV (reference sequence). There are 15 residues in the CDR3. The CDR3: CASTHSDREEETQYF. The CDR3 DNA reads as TGTGCCAGCACCCACTCGGACAGGGAAGAAGAGACCCAGTACTTC.

The chain employs TRBV10-1 and TRBJ1-1; D is ambiguous. Germline CDR1 is WNHNN and CDR2 is SYGVQD (reference sequence). This CDR3 contains 13 residues. V was cut by 4 bases and J by 6 bases, with 12 bases left in between. CDR3 loop: CASSVKRTAEAFF. For the CDR3, the DNA is TGCGCCAGCAGTGTAAAGAGGACTGCTGAAGCTTTCTTT.

The CDR3 DNA follows: TGTGCCAGTAGTACTAGTAGCGGGCATGGCGGGGAGCTGTTTTTT. Residues: CASSTSSGHGGELFF. The chain has TRBV19 and TRBJ2-2; 7 positions agree with TRBD2. Germline lookup yields CDR1 LNHDA and CDR2 SQIVND (reference sequence). The CDR3 covers 15 residues. V lost 4 bases, J lost 7 bases, and 9 bases stayed unmatched.

The V call is TRBV5-5, the J call TRBJ1-2, with 7 bases matching TRBD1. The germline gives CDR1 SGHKS, CDR2 YYEKEE (reference sequence). Trimming at V came to 2 bases and at J to 12 bases, leaving 16 bases not matched to a gene. This CDR3 has 15 residues. The CDR3 nucleotides are TGTGCCAGCAGCTTTGGGGACAGCCCCAGGACCCCCAACACCTTC. It yields the protein CASSFGDSPRTPNTF.

This clone came up once. The chain is built from TRBV7-9 and TRBJ1-4; 7 bases are a match to TRBD1. The J segment lost 3 bases and the V segment lost 5 bases, leaving 9 bases of the junction unmatched. This CDR3 region has 16 residues. The V gene's germline CDR1 is SEHNR and CDR2 FQNEAQ (reference sequence). CDR3 protein: CASSTRRGQPNEKLFF. The CDR3 DNA reads as TGTGCCAGCAGCACCCGGCGGGGACAGCCTAATGAAAAACTGTTTTTT.

In its sample, this clone was seen a few times. This chain links TRBV6-6 with TRBJ1-2; tentatively, D is TRBD1 (6 bases). This CDR3 is built from 14 residues. Germline V lookup: CDR1 MNHNY, CDR2 SVGAGI (reference sequence). The V end lost 7 bases, the J end lost 1 base, and 13 bases lay between the germline ends. The CDR3 region has the DNA TGTGCCAGCATACGGGCAGGGGATAACTATGGCTACACCTTC. It is translated as CASIRAGDNYGYTF.

J is TRBJ1-2 and V is TRBV20-1; D unresolved. The length of the CDR3 is 12 residues. V was trimmed by 3 bases and J by 2 bases, leaving 7 bases between them. Germline CDR1 reads DFQATT; CDR2 reads SNEGSKA (reference sequence). CDR3 bases: TGCAGTGCTAGTCGGGAAAACTATGGCTACACCTTC. It is translated as CSASRENYGYTF.

The V call is TRBV11-2, the J call TRBJ2-7; TRBD1 might be the D (8 bases). Trimming stripped 5 bases from V and 2 bases from J, with 16 bases between. Germline values: CDR1 SGHAT, CDR2 FQNNGV. This CDR3 has 15 residues. CDR3 DNA: TGTGCCAGCAGCGAGGGGGGGACAGGCCCCTACGAGCAGTACTTC. This sequence encodes CASSEGGTGPYEQYF.

The chain combines TRBV7-6 with TRBJ2-2; D gene uncertain. CDR1 and CDR2 (germline): SGHVS, FNYEAQ. The V gene lost 1 base and the J gene lost 0 bases, with 6 bases spanning the gap. This CDR3 spans 15 amino acids. The CDR3 DNA sequence: TGTGCCAGCAGCTTAGAAGACACGAACACCGGGGAGCTGTTTTTT. Amino acid sequence: CASSLEDTNTGELFF.

The chain links TRBV20-1 to TRBJ2-1; tentatively, D is TRBD2 (6 bases). Trimming removed 1 base at V and 13 bases at J, with 8 bases between. CDR1 is DFQATT and CDR2 is SNEGSKA in the germline V gene (reference sequence). The CDR3 extends over 10 amino acids. The CDR3 DNA reads as TGCAGTGCTAGAGTGGGACTCCAGTTCTTC. Its protein product is CSARVGLQFF.

V gene TRBV7-9 combines with J gene TRBJ1-5, with D perhaps TRBD1 (5 bases). The germline CDR1 and CDR2 sequences are SEHNR and FQNEAQ (reference sequence). CDR3 length: 11 amino acids. CDR3 DNA: TGTGCGGGGGGGAGCAATCAGCCCCAGCATTTT. It translates to CAGGSNQPQHF.

J is TRBJ1-2 and V is TRBV5-4, with a weak D call TRBD1 (6 bases). The CDR3 extends over 16 amino acids. V was pared by 4 bases and J by 2 bases, with 18 bases between. Germline V gene sequence: CDR1 SGHNT, CDR2 YYREEE (reference sequence). CDR3 region: CASSENAGASNYGYTF. The CDR3 DNA reads as TGTGCCAGCAGCGAAAATGCAGGGGCTTCAAACTATGGCTACACCTTC.

V and J are TRBV7-8 and TRBJ1-5, with 8 bases matching TRBD1. CDR3 length: 19 amino acids. Trimming at V came to 2 bases and at J to 1 base, leaving 13 bases not matched to a gene. The germline V gene encodes CDR1 SGHVS and CDR2 FQNEAQ. CDR3 sequence (DNA): TGTGCCAGCAGCTTAAGGGGACAGGCTAACCAAGGGAGCAATCAGCCCCAGCATTTT. The encoded protein is CASSLRGQANQGSNQPQHF.

The chain uses TRBV19 and TRBJ2-7, with D maybe TRBD2 (5 bases). CDR1 and CDR2 from the germline V gene are LNHDA and SQIVND (reference sequence). The CDR3 length is 15 residues. V dropped 6 bases and J dropped 2 bases, with 17 bases sitting between them. CDR3 amino acids: CASSQPGAATYEQYF. CDR3 nucleotide sequence: TGTGCCAGTAGCCAGCCAGGAGCGGCTACCTACGAGCAGTACTTC. Full variable domain (rest looked up from reference TRBV19 and TRBJ2-7): DGGITQSPKYLFRKEGQNVTLSCEQNLNHDAMYWYRQDPGQGLRLIYYSQIVNDFQKGDIAEGYSVSREKKESFPLTVTSAQKNPTAFYLCASSQPGAATYEQYFGPGTRLTVT.

This clone has just one count. V and J are TRBV13 and TRBJ2-5, with TRBD2 as a possible D gene (6 bases). Germline values: CDR1 PRHDT, CDR2 FYEKMQ (reference sequence). The V gene lost 1 base and the J gene lost 1 base, with 7 bases spanning the gap. The CDR3 consists of 14 residues. The CDR3 sequence: CASSLAGVQETQYF. Here the CDR3 DNA reads TGTGCCAGCAGCTTAGCGGGAGTCCAAGAGACCCAGTACTTC.

The genes are TRBV9 and TRBJ2-3, with 11 bases identical to TRBD2. V was clipped by 0 bases and J by 6 bases; unmatched bases: 6. Germline CDR1 SGDLS, CDR2 YYNGEE. The CDR3 is made up of 16 amino acids. The CDR3, as DNA: TGTGCCAGCAGCGTAGGGCTAGCGGGGGGCCCGGATACGCAGTATTTT. This codes for CASSVGLAGGPDTQYF.

This chain connects TRBV19 to TRBJ1-2; 7 bases align to TRBD1. The CDR3 extends over 14 amino acids. The germline gives CDR1 LNHDA, CDR2 SQIVND (reference sequence). V was pared by 2 bases and J by 5 bases, with 5 bases of the junction left unmatched. In nucleotides, the CDR3 is TGTGCCAGTAGTATACGGACAGGCGTGTATGGCTACACCTTC. Protein: CASSIRTGVYGYTF.

The V call is TRBV7-8, the J call TRBJ2-1; 10 nucleotides line up with TRBD2. J lost 9 bases, V lost 5 bases, and 7 bases had no gene match. There are 14 residues in the CDR3. Per germline, CDR1 SGHVS and CDR2 FQNEAQ. CDR3 nucleotides: TGTGCCAGCAGCCCTGTAGCGGGGGGCTTTGAGCAGTTCTTC. Its protein product is CASSPVAGGFEQFF.

This chain uses TRBV3-1 (or the pseudogene TRBV3-2) with TRBJ1-3; D gene uncertain. Trimming cost V 3 bases and J 0 bases, with 12 bases left between them. In germline, CDR1 is LGHDT, CDR2 YNNKEL (reference sequence). This CDR3 contains 16 residues. CDR3 protein: CASSQGGGGSGNTIYF. CDR3 coding DNA: TGTGCCAGCAGCCAGGGCGGCGGAGGCTCTGGAAACACCATATATTTT.

V usage is TRBV5-8 and J usage is TRBJ2-3; TRBD2 matches 8 bases. The CDR3 totals 14 residues. V shed 6 bases, J shed 5 bases, and the junction held 8 bases outside the gene matches. Germline CDR1 reads SGHTS; CDR2 reads YDEGEE. CDR3 coding DNA: TGTGCCAGCATTCGGGGGGGAGTTGGAGATACGCAGTATTTT. Translated, it gives CASIRGGVGDTQYF.

This rearrangement joins TRBV19 to TRBJ2-7, with TRBD2 matching 7 bases. Germline loops: CDR1 LNHDA, CDR2 SQIVND (reference sequence). The J segment lost 3 bases and the V segment lost 2 bases, leaving 4 bases of the junction unmatched. This CDR3 contains 14 residues. For the CDR3, the DNA is TGTGCCAGTAGTATATCTAGCGGAGGCTACGAGCAGTACTTC. It specifies CASSISSGGYEQYF.

This sequence joins TRBV18 and TRBJ1-1; TRBD1 aligns across 7 bases. This CDR3 has 15 amino acids. Germline values: CDR1 KGHSH, CDR2 LQKENI. With 3 bases clipped from V and 4 bases from J, the junction kept 8 bases outside the gene matches. The CDR3 loop reads CASSPQGGPATEAFF. The CDR3 DNA reads as TGTGCCAGCTCACCCCAGGGGGGACCGGCCACTGAAGCTTTCTTT. Full variable domain (rest looked up from reference TRBV18 and TRBJ1-1): NAGVMQNPRHLVRRRGQEARLRCSPMKGHSHVYWYRQLPEEGLKFMVYLQKENIIDESGMPKERFSAEFPKEGPSILRIQQVVRGDSAAYFCASSPQGGPATEAFFGQGTRLTVV.